The clone carrying this T cell receptor beta chain was detected a few times. The record originates from a study of blood T cell repertoires in COVID-19. Study in general: In each case, the material was cDNA or gDNA derived from T cells, B-cell-depleted T cells, or PBMCs.

Using immunoSEQ multiplex PCR, the repertoire was profiled, and TCRdb retains in-frame clones only, with some absent. The repertoire holds 99,000 or so clones, 75% to 85% seen once, with approximately 9% in the top ten. CDR3 length: 13 residues. Trimming cost V 3 bases and J 5 bases, with 8 bases left between them. Germline CDR1 is SGHNT and CDR2 is YENEEA. This sequence joins TRBV11-3 and TRBJ2-1; D may be TRBD1 (6 bases). This clonotype originated in a woman aged 70 to 79 with acute or convalescent COVID-19. The specimen was peripheral blood. The CDR3: CASSLDRNNEQFF. CDR3 DNA: TGTGCCAGCAGCTTGGACAGAAACAATGAGCAGTTCTTC.